These T cell receptor beta chains were read from a single sample in a study of T-cell reconstitution after alpha-beta-depleted transplantation in children. TCRdb redid the calling of the PCR reads with MiXCR, one entry per CDR3 protein. The data show around 700,000 distinct CDR3 sequences, over 10% seen once. The source was PBMCs, collected before TCRalphabeta/CD19-depleted stem cell transplant. All receptors come from a girl under 10 years old with congenital amegakaryocytic thrombocytopenia, due to receive a stem cell transplant. Both conserved end residues are part of each CDR3. D genes are given only for firm matches. Size is omitted from some rows. Given values are once, few, many or a class for expanded clones.

j_call	v_call	d_call	cdr3_length	clone_size	cdr3_aa
TRBJ2-1	TRBV4-1	.	14	.	CASSQVSGDYEQFF
TRBJ2-3	TRBV7-6	TRBD2	15	.	CASTQLAGEGDTQYF
TRBJ1-1	TRBV20-1	TRBD1	11	many	CSAWDRGQAFF
TRBJ2-7	TRBV5-1	.	15	many	CASSLANRATYEQYF
TRBJ2-2	TRBV12-3/TRBV12-4	TRBD2	16	.	CASSQGLEVYTGELFF
TRBJ2-3	TRBV24-1	TRBD2	16	few	CATSDGLAGVTDTQYF
TRBJ2-7	TRBV5-1	.	14	.	CASSLVPLSYEQYF
TRBJ2-1	TRBV12-3/TRBV12-4	.	13	many	CASKIGWVDEQFF
TRBJ1-2	TRBV12-3/TRBV12-4	.	13	few	CASSLLRSYGYTF
TRBJ2-3	TRBV5-1	.	12	many	CASMQSTDTQYF
TRBJ2-6	TRBV29-1	.	13	many	CSVGGLGANVLTF
TRBJ2-7	TRBV4-1	.	15	.	CASSQDSGIPYEQYF